Presented here are 31 T cell receptor beta chains from one specimen sequenced in a study of blood T cell repertoires in COVID-19. Profiled with immunoSEQ multiplex PCR; TCRdb holds only in-frame clones, not every one. The sample records some 150,000 clones, roughly 85% being singletons. The source material was peripheral blood. All receptors come from a human donor with acute or convalescent COVID-19. The donor label of this sample is uncertain.

The DNA for the CDR3 is TGTGCCAGCAGCGTAGTGAGCTCCTACAATGAGCAGTTCTTC. Translation gives CASSVVSSYNEQFF. The chain has TRBV9 and TRBJ2-1; D gene ambiguous. V was shortened by 0 bases and J by 0 bases, with 4 bases between the two germline ends. CDR1 and CDR2 (germline): SGDLS, YYNGEE. This CDR3 has 14 residues.

This rearrangement joins TRBV7-2 to TRBJ1-1; D is undetermined. CDR3 size: 14 residues. Germline V lookup: CDR1 SGHTA, CDR2 FQGNSA. Trimming stripped 5 bases from V and 4 bases from J, with 14 bases between. The CDR3 DNA follows: TGTGCCAGCAGCCCCCCCGGAGGAGGCACTGAAGCTTTCTTT. This gives the protein CASSPPGGGTEAFF.

V gene TRBV5-4 combines with J gene TRBJ2-7, with a tentative D call TRBD1 (5 bases). V lost 0 bases and J lost 0, with 10 bases in between. The germline V gene encodes CDR1 SGHNT and CDR2 YYREEE (reference sequence). This CDR3 is 15 amino acids long. CDR3 in DNA: TGTGCCAGCAGCTTGGAGGGCAGGGCCTCCTACGAGCAGTACTTC. The encoded protein is CASSLEGRASYEQYF.

The chain is built from TRBV2 and TRBJ1-2; 7 bases line up with TRBD1. The V gene's germline CDR1 is SNHLY and CDR2 FYNNEI. The CDR3 runs to 13 residues. With V trimmed by 8 bases and J by 7 bases, 10 bases remained unmatched. This chain's CDR3 is CASGSEGGFGYTF. For the CDR3, the DNA is TGTGCCAGCGGAAGTGAAGGGGGCTTTGGCTACACCTTC.

V is TRBV21-1 and J is TRBJ2-7; the table's D call, TRBD2, has no DNA check behind it. TRBV21-1 is recorded as a pseudogene. There are 16 residues in the CDR3. Here the CDR3 reads CASSERLAGRSYEQYV. The CDR3, as DNA: TGTGCCAGCAGCGAACGACTAGCGGGCCGCTCCTACGAGCAGTACGTC.

This clone showed up just once. The V gene is TRBV7-9, the J gene TRBJ2-2; TRBD1 matches at 7 bases. Germline lookup yields CDR1 SEHNR and CDR2 FQNEAQ (reference sequence). This CDR3 comprises 15 residues. V trimming: 1 base; J trimming: 5 bases; junction bases outside the gene matches: 4. CDR3 in amino acids: CASSLGQGETGELFF. CDR3 nucleotides: TGTGCCAGCAGCTTAGGACAGGGCGAGACCGGGGAGCTGTTTTTT.

V is TRBV7-2 and J is TRBJ1-1; weak D call: TRBD1 (5 bases). From germline, CDR1 is SGHTA and CDR2 FQGNSA. Trimming took off 6 bases at V and 1 base at J, with 12 bases between the two ends. The CDR3 sequence is 14 residues long. The CDR3 loop reads CASSLRQKNTEAFF. CDR3 DNA sequence: TGTGCCAGCAGTCTACGACAGAAGAACACTGAAGCTTTCTTT.

V and J are TRBV19 and TRBJ1-3, with D perhaps matching TRBD1 (5 bases). Germline lookup yields CDR1 LNHDA and CDR2 SQIVND (reference sequence). This CDR3 is 14 amino acids long. V dropped 0 bases and J dropped 8 bases, with 11 bases sitting between them. In DNA form, the CDR3 reads TGTGCCAGTAGTATAGACACCGGAGGGGACACCATATATTTT. It specifies CASSIDTGGDTIYF.

The chain uses TRBV7-3 and TRBJ2-1, with D maybe TRBD1 (6 bases). CDR1 SGHTA and CDR2 FQGTGA come from the germline V gene. V lost 4 bases, J lost 9 bases, and 19 bases lay in between. CDR3 size: 15 residues. The CDR3 region is CASSWVPQTGGEQFF. The CDR3 nucleotides are TGTGCCAGCAGCTGGGTCCCCCAGACAGGCGGTGAGCAGTTCTTC.

The chain recombines TRBV6-4 with TRBJ2-7, with D tentatively TRBD2 (6 bases). CDR1 and CDR2 (germline): MRHNA, SNTAGT. The CDR3 contains 15 residues. With 6 bases removed from V and 2 bases from J, the gap between germline ends came to 17 bases. Here the CDR3 reads CASSPTRKGTYEQYV. The CDR3 DNA reads as TGTGCCAGCAGCCCGACTAGGAAGGGAACCTACGAGCAGTACGTC.

J is TRBJ2-3 and V is TRBV28; 7 bases are a match to TRBD1. V was pared by 6 bases and J by 2 bases, with 8 bases of the junction left unmatched. The CDR3 totals 15 residues. The germline V gene has CDR1 MDHEN and CDR2 SYDVKM. CDR3 region: CASRTQTGVTDTQYF. The DNA of the CDR3 is TGTGCCAGCAGGACCCAAACAGGGGTCACAGATACGCAGTATTTT.

The rearrangement joins TRBV6-5 to TRBJ1-1, with 11 bases matching TRBD1. CDR1 and CDR2 from the germline V gene are MNHEY and SVGAGI. The CDR3 has 14 amino acids. V shed 8 bases and J 10 bases; nucleotides not matched to a gene: 12. This CDR3 is CASQGGQGADGAFF. CDR3 sequence (DNA): TGTGCCAGCCAGGGCGGACAGGGGGCGGATGGAGCTTTCTTT.

The chain recombines TRBV27 with TRBJ1-2, with D possibly being TRBD1 (5 bases). CDR3 size: 15 residues. In germline, CDR1 is MNHEY, CDR2 SMNVEV (reference sequence). V was shortened by 4 bases and J by 0 bases, with 12 bases between the two germline ends. The CDR3 region is CASSSPQTANYGYTF. The CDR3 bases are TGTGCCAGCAGTTCCCCCCAGACAGCTAACTATGGCTACACCTTC.

The CDR3 DNA reads TGCGCCAGCAGCTTGGGGGCAGGGGGCGGCTACACCTTC. It translates to CASSLGAGGGYTF. The rearrangement uses TRBV5-1 and TRBJ1-2; 8 nucleotides match TRBD1. The germline CDR1 and CDR2 sequences are SGHRS and YFSETQ. The CDR3 contains 13 residues. V shed 0 bases, J shed 8 bases, and the junction held 3 bases outside the gene matches.

The chain is built from TRBV4-1 and TRBJ1-2; tentatively, D is TRBD1 (6 bases). The CDR3 is 18 residues long. Looked up from germline, CDR1 is MGHRA and CDR2 is YSYEKL. Trimming removed 4 bases at V and 5 bases at J, with 26 bases between. The CDR3 here is CASSRTGEGGAITYGYTF. The CDR3 coding sequence is TGCGCCAGCAGCCGAACCGGAGAAGGGGGGGCCATAACGTATGGCTACACCTTC.

The rearrangement links TRBV7-8 to TRBJ1-6; 9 bases match TRBD1. Losses at the gene ends were 5 bases for V and 10 bases for J; bases not matched to a gene: 6. The CDR3 has 14 amino acids. Germline V gives CDR1 SGHVS, CDR2 FQNEAQ. DNA of the CDR3: TGTGCCAGCAGCCAAACAGGGGGCCGGTCACCCCTCCACTTT. It translates to CASSQTGGRSPLHF. Full variable domain (outside the CDR3, taken from reference TRBV7-8 and TRBJ1-6): GAGVSQSPRYKVAKRGQDVALRCDPISGHVSLFWYQQALGQGPEFLTYFQNEAQLDKSGLPSDRFFAERPEGSVSTLKIQRTQQEDSAVYLCASSQTGGRSPLHFGNGTRLTVT.

The chain has TRBV19 and TRBJ2-5, with D perhaps matching TRBD1 (6 bases). This CDR3 contains 14 residues. CDR1 is LNHDA and CDR2 is SQIVND in the germline V gene (reference sequence). Trimming pared 3 bases from V and 2 bases from J, leaving 10 bases between. The CDR3 nucleotides read TGTGCCAGTAGTATCTCAGGGGTACAAGAGACCCAGTACTTC. Amino acids: CASSISGVQETQYF.

With respect to this clone: Other DNA sequences in the sample encode the same CDR3. The gene calls are TRBV7-2 and TRBJ1-5, with TRBD1 as a possible D gene (6 bases). Germline V CDR1 and CDR2: SGHTA, FQGNSA. This CDR3 is built from 14 residues. The V and J ends lost 1 base and 2 bases respectively, with 6 bases between them. The CDR3 protein is CASSLGQGNQPQHF. CDR3 sequence (DNA): TGTGCCAGCAGCTTAGGACAGGGCAATCAGCCCCAGCATTTT.

The chain is built from TRBV5-6 and TRBJ2-7; D call uncertain. Germline loops: CDR1 SGHDT, CDR2 YYEEEE. Trimming took 2 bases from V and 6 from J, leaving 9 bases between them. The CDR3 has 12 amino acids. CDR3: CASSLTGGEQYF. The CDR3 nucleotides are TGTGCCAGCAGCTTAACGGGTGGCGAGCAGTACTTC.

This clone was seen a single time. The V and J genes are TRBV27 and TRBJ2-7; 8 positions match TRBD1. CDR1 is MNHEY, CDR2 SMNVEV, per germline (reference sequence). The CDR3 loop spans 15 amino acids. Losses at the gene ends were 3 bases for V and 3 bases for J; bases not matched to a gene: 7. In DNA, the CDR3 is TGTGCCAGCAGTTTGGATTGGACAGGGCACTACGAGCAGTACTTC. Its translation: CASSLDWTGHYEQYF.

The chain carries TRBV5-4 and TRBJ2-1, with 7 bases that match TRBD1. Germline assignment: CDR1 SGHNT and CDR2 YYREEE (reference sequence). Unmatched junction bases numbered 4, after V lost 4 bases and J lost 0 bases. The CDR3 is 15 amino acids. DNA for the CDR3: TGTGCCAGCAGCCTACAGGGGAGCTCCTACAATGAGCAGTTCTTC. As protein: CASSLQGSSYNEQFF.

V usage is TRBV11-3 and J usage is TRBJ1-1; D might be TRBD1 (5 bases). The CDR3 spans 11 residues. V lost 4 bases to trimming and J lost 6 bases, with 6 bases between them. Germline V lookup: CDR1 SGHNT, CDR2 YENEEA. CDR3 DNA: TGTGCCAGCAGCTCGACAGCTGAAGCTTTCTTT. This encodes CASSSTAEAFF.

The gene calls are TRBV5-6 and TRBJ2-2; no clear D gene. Germline CDR1 and CDR2: SGHDT and YYEEEE. The CDR3 runs 15 residues. V was clipped by 2 bases and J by 6 bases, with 14 bases between them. The CDR3 spells CASSLGSSWAGELFF. The CDR3 nucleotides are TGTGCCAGCAGCTTAGGCTCTAGTTGGGCCGGGGAGCTGTTTTTT.

This chain connects TRBV19 to TRBJ1-2, with TRBD1 as a possible D gene (5 bases). V was clipped by 5 bases and J by 14 bases, with 15 bases between them. Germline CDR1 is LNHDA and CDR2 is SQIVND (reference sequence). CDR3 size: 11 residues. The CDR3 region has the DNA TGTGCCAGTAGTGCCGACAGTGTAGATACCTTC. This sequence encodes CASSADSVDTF.

This clone was recorded once. This chain connects TRBV7-2 to TRBJ1-5; D is uncertain. V shed 4 bases and J shed 0 bases, with 4 bases lying between them. Germline assignment: CDR1 SGHTA and CDR2 FQGNSA. CDR3 size: 13 residues. The CDR3 coding sequence is TGTGCCAGCAGCTCGTCTAGCAATCAGCCCCAGCATTTT. Protein: CASSSSSNQPQHF. Full variable domain (remainder filled in from reference TRBV7-2 and TRBJ1-5): GAGVSQSPSNKVTEKGKDVELRCDPISGHTALYWYRQSLGQGLEFLIYFQGNSAPDKSGLPSDRFSAERTGGSVSTLTIQRTQQEDSAVYLCASSSSSNQPQHFGDGTRLSIL.

The rearrangement uses TRBV9 and TRBJ2-3; TRBD2 might be the D (5 bases). Trimming stripped 4 bases from V and 0 bases from J, with 12 bases between. CDR1 and CDR2 from the germline V gene are SGDLS and YYNGEE. The CDR3 totals 15 residues. The CDR3 DNA sequence: TGTGCCAGCAGCTCGGATCCGGGGAGCACAGATACGCAGTATTTT. The encoded protein is CASSSDPGSTDTQYF.

This clone was detected only once. This chain uses TRBV7-2 with TRBJ2-4, with 8 bases fitting TRBD1. Trimming took 5 bases from V and 8 from J; bases not matched to a gene: 8. Germline loops: CDR1 SGHTA, CDR2 FQGNSA. CDR3 size: 14 residues. CDR3 sequence: CASSRETGEDIQYF. The CDR3 DNA sequence: TGTGCCAGCAGCCGCGAGACAGGGGAAGACATTCAGTACTTC.

The V gene is TRBV5-1, the J gene TRBJ1-2; 9 bases match TRBD1. Germline CDR1 and CDR2: SGHRS and YFSETQ. This CDR3 spans 14 amino acids. V dropped 4 bases and J dropped 6; count of bases not matched to a gene: 7. The chain's CDR3 is CASSLLGQGDGYTF. The CDR3 region has the DNA TGCGCCAGCAGCCTCCTGGGACAGGGCGATGGCTACACCTTC.

The chain couples TRBV7-2 to TRBJ2-3, with 8 bases identical to TRBD2. The CDR3 consists of 15 residues. Germline trimming cut 7 bases from V and 4 bases from J; bases unmatched to any gene: 10. Germline V gene data show CDR1 as SGHTA and CDR2 as FQGNSA. The CDR3 DNA reads as TGTGCCAGCACCTATAACGGGAGGGTTGCAGATACGCAGTATTTT. Translation gives CASTYNGRVADTQYF.

V gene TRBV19 combines with J gene TRBJ1-5; D perhaps matches TRBD1 (5 bases). This CDR3 contains 17 residues. Germline V lookup: CDR1 LNHDA, CDR2 SQIVND (reference sequence). The V end lost 3 bases, the J end lost 0 bases, and 15 bases lay between the germline ends. DNA of the CDR3: TGTGCCAGTAGTATCCAATCCAGGGATTATAGCAATCAGCCCCAGCATTTT. Protein product: CASSIQSRDYSNQPQHF.

This clone showed up just a few times. V gene TRBV5-5 combines with J gene TRBJ1-5, with a weak D call TRBD1 (6 bases). Trimming removed 0 bases from V and 0 bases from J, with 16 bases in between. CDR1 is SGHKS and CDR2 is YYEKEE in the germline V gene (reference sequence). This CDR3 contains 18 residues. The CDR3 DNA reads TGTGCCAGCAGCTTGGAGAGACAGGTGGGGTATAGCAATCAGCCCCAGCATTTT. As protein: CASSLERQVGYSNQPQHF.